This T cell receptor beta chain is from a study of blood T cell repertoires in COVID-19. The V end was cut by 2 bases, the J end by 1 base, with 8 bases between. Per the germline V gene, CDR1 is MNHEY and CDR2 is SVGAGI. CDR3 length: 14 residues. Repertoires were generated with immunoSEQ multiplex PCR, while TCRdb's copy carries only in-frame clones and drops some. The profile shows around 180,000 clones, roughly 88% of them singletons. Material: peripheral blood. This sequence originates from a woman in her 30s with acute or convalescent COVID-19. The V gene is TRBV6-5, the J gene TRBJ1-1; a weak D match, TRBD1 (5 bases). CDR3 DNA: TGTGCCAGCAGTTACGACAGATGGAACACTGAAGCTTTCTTT. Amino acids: CASSYDRWNTEAFF.